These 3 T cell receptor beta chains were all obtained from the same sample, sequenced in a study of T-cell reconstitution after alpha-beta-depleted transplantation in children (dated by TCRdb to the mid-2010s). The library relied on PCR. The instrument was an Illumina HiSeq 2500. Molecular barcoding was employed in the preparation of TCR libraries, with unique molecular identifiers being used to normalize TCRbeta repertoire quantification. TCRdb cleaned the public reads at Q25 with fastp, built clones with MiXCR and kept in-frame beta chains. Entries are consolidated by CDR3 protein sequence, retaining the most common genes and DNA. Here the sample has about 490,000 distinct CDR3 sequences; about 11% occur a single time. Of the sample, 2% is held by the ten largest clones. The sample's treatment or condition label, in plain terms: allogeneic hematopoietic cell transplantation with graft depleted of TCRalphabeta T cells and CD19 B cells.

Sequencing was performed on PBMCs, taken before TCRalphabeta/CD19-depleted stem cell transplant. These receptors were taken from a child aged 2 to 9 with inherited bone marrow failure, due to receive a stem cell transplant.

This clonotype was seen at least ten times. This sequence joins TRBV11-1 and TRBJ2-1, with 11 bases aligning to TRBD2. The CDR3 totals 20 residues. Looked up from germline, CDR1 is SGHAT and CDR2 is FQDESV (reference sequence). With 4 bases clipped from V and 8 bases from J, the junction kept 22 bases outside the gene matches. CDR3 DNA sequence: TGTGCCAGCAGCTCTGAGTTCTGGGCGAGGGGACTAGCGGAATGGGATGAGCAGTTCTTC. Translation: CASSSEFWARGLAEWDEQFF. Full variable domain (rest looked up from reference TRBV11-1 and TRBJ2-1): EAEVAQSPRYKITEKSQAVAFWCDPISGHATLYWYRQILGQGPELLVQFQDESVVDDSQLPKDRFSAERLKGVDSTLKIQPAELGDSAMYLCASSSEFWARGLAEWDEQFFGPGTRLTVL.

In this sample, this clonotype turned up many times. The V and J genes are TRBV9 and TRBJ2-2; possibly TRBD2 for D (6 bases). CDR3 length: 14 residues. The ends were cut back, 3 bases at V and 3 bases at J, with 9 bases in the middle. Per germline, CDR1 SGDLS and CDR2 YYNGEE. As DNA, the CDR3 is TGTGCCAGCAGCGCCAGGAGGGACACCGGGGAGCTGTTTTTT. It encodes CASSARRDTGELFF. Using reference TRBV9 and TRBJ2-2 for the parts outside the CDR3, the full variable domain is DSGVTQTPKHLITATGQRVTLRCSPRSGDLSVYWYQQSLDQGLQFLIQYYNGEERAKGNILERFSAQQFPDLHSELNLSSLELGDSALYFCASSARRDTGELFFGEGSRLTVL.

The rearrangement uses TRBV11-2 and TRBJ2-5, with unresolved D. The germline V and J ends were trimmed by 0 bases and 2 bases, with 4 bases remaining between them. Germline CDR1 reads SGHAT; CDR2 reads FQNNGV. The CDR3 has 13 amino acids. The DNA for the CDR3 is TGTGCCAGCAGCTTAGACTGGCAAGAGACCCAGTACTTC. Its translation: CASSLDWQETQYF.